This TCR beta chain was recovered during a study of siplizumab effects on memory and regulatory T cells. On this clone: Given the absence of the conserved phenylalanine or tryptophan at the CDR3 end, a read error is likely.

Assay used: immunoSEQ multiplex PCR; TCRdb lists only in-frame clones, some missing. The data hold about 100,000 clones, with about nine tenths observed a single time. Sequenced: CD4+ T cells sorted from blood. The TCR sequence derives from a human donor in good health.

CDR3 sequence (DNA): TGTGCCAGTAGTATAACCCCCCGGGTAGGGACGAACTCACCCCTCCACCTT. Amino acid sequence: CASSITPRVGTNSPLHL. This rearrangement joins TRBV19 to TRBJ1-6, with D maybe TRBD1 (5 bases). This CDR3 spans 17 amino acids. The V and J ends lost 2 bases and 10 bases respectively, with 21 bases between them. Looked up from germline, CDR1 is LNHDA and CDR2 is SQIVND (reference sequence).